This T cell receptor beta chain comes out of a study of cytomegalovirus exposure and HLA in healthy donors. Study conclusions and caveats: TCR clusters originating in the first cohort tended to co-occur in the roughly 120 validation repertoires, according to a later analysis. Using the classifier, cytomegalovirus status was reportedly diagnosed with high specificity and sensitivity.

Produced via immunoSEQ multiplex PCR; TCRdb's table is partial and in-frame only. The repertoire holds under 250,000 clones, with about nine tenths as singletons. Worth noting for this clone: Its specificity is not known.

Losses at the gene ends were 2 bases for V and 7 bases for J; bases not matched to a gene: 8. The CDR3 loop spans 17 amino acids. CDR1 MNHEY and CDR2 SMNVEV come from the germline V gene (reference sequence). The sequence was collected from a woman between 18 and 30 years old in good health and CMV-seropositive. The V and J genes are TRBV27 and TRBJ2-1; 13 bases map to TRBD2. Material for sequencing was PBMCs. Here the CDR3 DNA reads TGTGCCAGCAGTTTACGATTACTAGCGGGAGGGGGGAATGAGCAGTTCTTC. It codes for CASSLRLLAGGGNEQFF.